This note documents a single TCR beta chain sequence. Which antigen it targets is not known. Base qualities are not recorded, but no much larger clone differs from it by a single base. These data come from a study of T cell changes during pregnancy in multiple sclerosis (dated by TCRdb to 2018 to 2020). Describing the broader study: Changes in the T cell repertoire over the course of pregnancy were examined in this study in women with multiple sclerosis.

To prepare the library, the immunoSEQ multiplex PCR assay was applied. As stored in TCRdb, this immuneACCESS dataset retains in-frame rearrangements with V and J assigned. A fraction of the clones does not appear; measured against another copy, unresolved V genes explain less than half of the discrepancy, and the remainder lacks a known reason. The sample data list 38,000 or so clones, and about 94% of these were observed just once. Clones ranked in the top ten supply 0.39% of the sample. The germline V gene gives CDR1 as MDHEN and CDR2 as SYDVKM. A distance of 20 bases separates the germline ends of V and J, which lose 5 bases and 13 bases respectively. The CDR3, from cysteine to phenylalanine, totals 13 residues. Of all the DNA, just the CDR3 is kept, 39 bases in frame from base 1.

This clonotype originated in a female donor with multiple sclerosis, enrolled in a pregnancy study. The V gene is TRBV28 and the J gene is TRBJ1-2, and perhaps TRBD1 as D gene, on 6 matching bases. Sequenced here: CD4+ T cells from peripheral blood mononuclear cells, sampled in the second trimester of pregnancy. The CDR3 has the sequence CASSGRDTWSFTF. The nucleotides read TGTGCCAGCAGTGGAAGGGACACCTGGTCCTTCACCTTC.